This is a list of T cell receptor beta chains from one sample in a study of CD8 T cells in acute hepatitis C reinfection. TCRdb keeps only in-frame clones here, not all; method: immunoSEQ multiplex PCR. This sample has about 38,000 clones, with 70% to 90% found just once. Sequencing used naive CD8+ T cells from PBMCs. The receptor set was obtained from a woman between 18 and 29 years old who spontaneously cleared hepatitis C infection. Both conserved end residues are part of each CDR3. D genes are given only for firm matches. The size of a clone is reported for some rows only, either as once, few or many, or as a class for expanded clones.

TRBJ2-3,-,TRBV19,TRBD1,TGTGCCAGTAGTATCCTCGACAGGGTGACAGATACGCAGTATTTT,CASSILDRVTDTQYF
TRBJ2-7,-,TRBV6-1,-,TGTGCCAGCAGTGAACCTCGGGGGGCTAGCGGCCGCTACGAGCAGTACTTC,CASSEPRGASGRYEQYF
TRBJ1-2,-,TRBV27,-,TGTGCCAGCAGTTTATCGTTACAGGGCTCTAACTATGGCTACACCTTC,CASSLSLQGSNYGYTF
TRBJ2-1,-,TRBV27,-,TGTGCCAGCAGTTTATACGGCAATGAGCAGTTCTTC,CASSLYGNEQFF
TRBJ2-1,-,TRBV6-4,-,TGTGCCAGCAGTGACGGGACCAACAATGAGCAGTTCTTC,CASSDGTNNEQFF
TRBJ2-2,-,TRBV2,-,TGTGCCAGCAGTGGAACAGAAGGGGCGGGAACCGGGGAGCTGTTTTTT,CASSGTEGAGTGELFF
TRBJ2-2,-,TRBV7-7,-,TGTGCCAGCAGCTTAGAGCCAGGGTCCGGGGAGCTGTTTTTT,CASSLEPGSGELFF
TRBJ1-4,-,TRBV5-1,-,TGCGCCAGCAGCGAGATGCCCGATTTTGATGAAAAACTGTTTTTT,CASSEMPDFDEKLFF
TRBJ1-2,few,TRBV6-6,-,TGTGCCAGCAGCCCAACGGACAGACCCAACTATGGCTACACCTTC,CASSPTDRPNYGYTF
TRBJ2-7,-,TRBV15,TRBD1,TGCGCCACCAGACTGATTGGACAGGATGAGCAGTACTTC,CATRLIGQDEQYF
TRBJ2-1,-,TRBV4-1,-,TGCGCCAGCAGCCAAATAGCGGCTCCCAATGAGCAGTTCTTC,CASSQIAAPNEQFF
TRBJ2-3,-,TRBV12-2,-,TGTGCAAGTCGCCCTGGGGGGGTGGAGTCAACAGATACGCAGTATTTT,CASRPGGVESTDTQYF
TRBJ2-1,-,TRBV6-5,TRBD2,TGTGCCAGCAGTTACGGACTAGCGGTCGGATACAATGAGCAGTTCTTC,CASSYGLAVGYNEQFF
TRBJ2-2,-,TRBV7-9,-,TGTGCCAGCAGCCCTACCCGGGTGGGGCTAGCGAGGTTGGTGGAGCTGTTTTTT,CASSPTRVGLARLVELFF
TRBJ2-1,-,TRBV5-1,-,TGCGCCAGCAGCCAAACGGGCCAAGATTTGGATGAGCAGTTCTTC,CASSQTGQDLDEQFF
TRBJ2-1,-,TRBV5-5,TRBD2,TGTGCCAGCAGCTTGGGGCTAGCGGGAGTCAATGAGCAGTTCTTC,CASSLGLAGVNEQFF
TRBJ2-5,-,TRBV7-2,-,TGTGCCAGCAAAAAAGAGGTGGGGACCCAGTACTTC,CASKKEVGTQYF
TRBJ2-7,-,TRBV10-3,-,TGTGCCATCAGTGAGGGAGAATACGAGCAGTACTTC,CAISEGEYEQYF
TRBJ1-5,-,TRBV6-5,-,TGTGCCAGCAGTCCCGAGGGCAATCAGCCCCAGCATTTT,CASSPEGNQPQHF
TRBJ1-5,few,TRBV14,TRBD1,TGTGCCAGCAGCCGCTATCCGGGACAGCTATATAGCAATCAGCCCCAGCATTTT,CASSRYPGQLYSNQPQHF
TRBJ2-1,-,TRBV27,-,TGTAGCAGCGAAAACTACAATGAGCAGTTCTTC,CSSENYNEQFF
TRBJ2-1,-,TRBV10-3,-,TGTGCCACCACCTCAGACAGTACAGGTGAGCAGTTCTTC,CATTSDSTGEQFF
TRBJ2-7,-,TRBV9,TRBD2,TGTGCCAGCAGTTTAGCGGGAGAAAGTTACGAGCAGTACTTC,CASSLAGESYEQYF
TRBJ2-3,-,TRBV11-2,TRBD2,TGTGCCAGCTCACCCACCACTAGCGGGAGTTTTACAGATACGCAGTATTTT,CASSPTTSGSFTDTQYF
TRBJ2-1,once,TRBV27,-,TGTGCCAGCAGTTTAAGTTCCAGCGGGCTAGTCGGGGAGCAGTTCTTC,CASSLSSSGLVGEQFF
TRBJ1-2,once,TRBV6-5,-,TGTGCCAGCAGTTACTCGATAATGGAAGGAGGCAAGAGCTACACCTTC,CASSYSIMEGGKSYTF
TRBJ2-1,-,TRBV30,TRBD2,TGTGCCGGGCCAAGGACTAGCGGGAACTACAATGAGCAGTTCTTC,CAGPRTSGNYNEQFF
TRBJ2-1,-,TRBV5-1,-,TGCGCCAGCAGCCCTACTATTACAGGGAATGAGCAGTTCTTC,CASSPTITGNEQFF
TRBJ2-7,-,TRBV7-6,TRBD1,TGTGCCAGCAGCTTAGCGACAGGGAGCTCCTACGAGCAGTACTTC,CASSLATGSSYEQYF
TRBJ1-5,-,TRBV10-3,TRBD1,TGTGCCATCAGTGAGACGGGACAGGGAATTCAGCCCCAGCATTTT,CAISETGQGIQPQHF
TRBJ2-7,-,TRBV27,-,TGTGCCAGCAGGAACTCCTACGAGCAGTACTTC,CASRNSYEQYF
TRBJ2-1,-,TRBV9,TRBD2,TGTGCCAGCAGCCCGGGACTAGCGGGATTACATGAGCAGTTCTTC,CASSPGLAGLHEQFF
TRBJ2-7,few,TRBV10-3,-,TGTGCCATCAGTGAACCCAACCGGGACTACGAGCAGTACTTC,CAISEPNRDYEQYF
TRBJ2-7,-,TRBV10-3,TRBD1,TGTGCCATCAGTGAGTCAGAGACAGGGGAACTCAGCTCCTACGAGCAGTACTTC,CAISESETGELSSYEQYF
TRBJ2-1,-,TRBV4-1,TRBD1,TGCGCCAGCAGCCACTCTCCGACAGGGGACAATGAGCAGTTCTTC,CASSHSPTGDNEQFF
TRBJ2-1,-,TRBV7-8,-,TGTGCCAGCAGCTTGGGCTGGGCAGGGAACAATGAGCAGTTCTTC,CASSLGWAGNNEQFF
TRBJ2-7,-,TRBV2,TRBD1,TGTGCCAGCAGTGAATTAGGACAGGCTCACTACGAGCAGTACTTC,CASSELGQAHYEQYF
TRBJ2-1,-,TRBV7-3,TRBD2,TGTGCCAGCAGCTTTTTAGCGGGAGGGCCAAATGAGCAGTTCTTC,CASSFLAGGPNEQFF
TRBJ2-7,-,TRBV19,-,TGTGCCAGTAGTATTAAGGGTTCCTCTCCCTACGAGCAGTACTTC,CASSIKGSSPYEQYF